These T cell receptor beta chains were read from a single sample in a study of cytomegalovirus exposure and HLA in healthy donors. Produced via immunoSEQ multiplex PCR; TCRdb's table is partial and in-frame only. The repertoire holds 150,000 or so clones, with 82% as singletons. The specimen sequenced was PBMCs. The receptors stem from a man aged 25 to 40 in good health and CMV-seropositive. The CDR3 runs from the conserved cysteine through the conserved F or W. The D gene is left open where the match is weak. Clone size is given for some rows only: seen once, a few or many times, or a class if the clone is expanded.

TRBV19	TRBD2	TRBJ2-1	.	TGTGCCAGTAGTGCCAACCTAGCGGGTAATGAGCAGTTCTTC	CASSANLAGNEQFF
TRBV28	TRBD2	TRBJ2-1	.	TGTGCCAGCAGTTCCCCGGCCGGGGTGTCGGGAGGCTTCGATGAGCAGTTCTTC	CASSSPAGVSGGFDEQFF
TRBV9	.	TRBJ2-7	.	TGTGCCAGCAGCGTAGCGTCCAGGGGAGCCTACGAGCAGTACTTC	CASSVASRGAYEQYF
TRBV28	TRBD2	TRBJ2-3	.	TGTGCCAGCAGCTGGACTAGGATAGATACGCAGTATTTT	CASSWTRIDTQYF
TRBV2	TRBD1	TRBJ2-7	few	TGTGCCAGCAGTGATGAGACAGGGCCATACGAGCAGTACTTC	CASSDETGPYEQYF
TRBV5-4	TRBD1	TRBJ1-4	.	TGTGCCAGCAGCTCGAGGACAGGGGGCGTGGAAAAACTGTTTTTT	CASSSRTGGVEKLFF
TRBV5-1	TRBD2	TRBJ2-5	.	TGCGCCAGCAGCGAGCCCCAGGGACTAGGGGAGACCCAGTACTTC	CASSEPQGLGETQYF
TRBV18	.	TRBJ2-5	.	TGTGCCAGCTCAGGTAGAAGAGAGACCCAGTACTTC	CASSGRRETQYF
TRBV6-5	.	TRBJ2-3	.	TGTGCCAGCAGTATTCAGGGGAAAAGCACAGATACGCAGTATTTT	CASSIQGKSTDTQYF
TRBV7-2	.	TRBJ2-7	.	TGTGCCAGCAGTAGGATGACGGGAGCCGACGAGCAGTACTTC	CASSRMTGADEQYF
TRBV7-9	.	TRBJ2-7	.	TGTTCCAGCAGCCCGACTGTGGACGAGCAGTACTTC	CSSSPTVDEQYF
TRBV7-8	TRBD2	TRBJ2-3	once	TGTGCCAGCAGCTTAGGGACTAGCGGGAGAGATACGCAGTATTTT	CASSLGTSGRDTQYF
TRBV2	TRBD1	TRBJ2-3	.	TGTGCCAGCAGTGATAGGGGACAGGGCACAGATACGCAGTATTTT	CASSDRGQGTDTQYF
TRBV5-1	.	TRBJ1-1	.	TGCGCCAGCAGCTCAAGACAGATGAACACTGAAGCTTTCTTT	CASSSRQMNTEAFF
TRBV18	.	TRBJ1-1	few	TGTGCCAGCTCACCCGAGGAGATCACTGAAGCTTTCTTT	CASSPEEITEAFF
TRBV9	.	TRBJ2-5	.	TGTGCCAGCAGCGTAGGGCTGGGGCAGAACCAAGAGACCCAGTACTTC	CASSVGLGQNQETQYF